Listed here are 20 T cell receptor beta chains from one sample, sequenced in a study of T cell changes during pregnancy in multiple sclerosis. Repertoires were generated with immunoSEQ multiplex PCR, while TCRdb's copy carries only in-frame clones and drops some. The repertoire holds approximately 41,000 clones, with roughly 88% as singletons. Sequencing was performed on CD8+ T cells from peripheral blood mononuclear cells, taken in the first trimester of pregnancy. Receptors originate from a female donor with multiple sclerosis, enrolled in a pregnancy study.

V usage is TRBV27 and J usage is TRBJ2-7; 7 positions match TRBD2. CDR3 length equals 15 residues. Per the germline V gene, CDR1 is MNHEY and CDR2 is SMNVEV (reference sequence). V trimming: 0 bases; J trimming: 5 bases; junction bases outside the gene matches: 7. DNA of the CDR3: TGTGCCAGCAGTTTATCGTTCGGGAGGAGGCACGAGCAGTACTTC. This translates into CASSLSFGRRHEQYF.

The chain is built from TRBV28 and TRBJ1-2; D may be TRBD1 (6 bases). V dropped 5 bases and J dropped 6 bases, with 22 bases sitting between them. CDR1 MDHEN and CDR2 SYDVKM come from the germline V gene. The CDR3 has 16 amino acids. CDR3 in DNA: TGTGCCAGCAGTAGGGGGGGGCAGGGAATCGAGGATGGCTACACCTTC. Translation: CASSRGGQGIEDGYTF.

This clone was counted only a few times. This same CDR3 is encoded by further DNA sequences in the sample. V and J are TRBV11-2 and TRBJ1-1; D is unresolved. Germline CDR1 is SGHAT and CDR2 is FQNNGV. V was cut by 1 base and J by 7 bases, with 7 bases left in between. The length of the CDR3 is 12 residues. The CDR3 nucleotides read TGTGCCAGCAGCTTAGGACGGGGTGAAGCTTTCTTT. It translates to CASSLGRGEAFF.

The J gene is TRBJ2-1, the V gene TRBV5-6; TRBD2 matches at 13 bases. Germline trimming cut 4 bases from V and 6 bases from J; bases unmatched to any gene: 10. CDR1 and CDR2 from the germline V gene are SGHDT and YYEEEE. The CDR3 runs 17 residues. In DNA form, the CDR3 reads TGTGCCAGCAGCACCAAACTAGCGGGAGGGCCTGGCAATGAGCAGTTCTTC. Translating it yields CASSTKLAGGPGNEQFF.

The gene calls are TRBV4-2 and TRBJ1-1, with D hard to call. This CDR3 contains 14 residues. The germline gives CDR1 LGHNA, CDR2 YNFKEQ. The V end lost 0 bases, the J end lost 1 base, and 6 bases lay between the germline ends. CDR3 bases: TGTGCCAGCAGCCAAGACTTCGGGAACACTGAAGCTTTCTTT. It yields the protein CASSQDFGNTEAFF.

The chain employs TRBV27 and TRBJ2-2; D might be TRBD1 (6 bases). Germline V gene data show CDR1 as MNHEY and CDR2 as SMNVEV (reference sequence). Trimming removed 3 bases at V and 4 bases at J, with 15 bases between. This CDR3 is built from 16 residues. Here the CDR3 reads CASSFGTSKITGELFF. Here the CDR3 DNA reads TGTGCCAGCAGTTTCGGGACATCTAAGATCACCGGGGAGCTGTTTTTT.

The J gene is TRBJ2-3, the V gene TRBV7-9; D perhaps matches TRBD2 (6 bases). The CDR3 is 13 residues long. CDR1 SEHNR and CDR2 FQNEAQ come from the germline V gene (reference sequence). V shed 5 bases and J shed 2 bases, with 8 bases lying between them. CDR3 in amino acids: CASSRDFTDTQYF. The CDR3 nucleotides read TGTGCCAGCAGCCGGGACTTCACAGATACGCAGTATTTT.

This chain's CDR3 is CASSQDWEGMPQHF. The CDR3 nucleotides read TGCGCCAGCAGCCAAGATTGGGAGGGAATGCCCCAGCATTTT. The chain has TRBV4-3 and TRBJ1-5, with D unresolved. This CDR3 spans 14 amino acids. The V end was cut by 0 bases, the J end by 9 bases, with 12 bases between. CDR1 is LGHNA and CDR2 is YSLEER in the germline V gene.

The gene calls are TRBV13 and TRBJ2-5; D call uncertain. The ends were cut back, 5 bases at V and 0 bases at J, with 7 bases in the middle. The CDR3 covers 13 residues. Germline CDR1 reads PRHDT; CDR2 reads FYEKMQ (reference sequence). The CDR3 DNA reads TGTGCCAGCAGCCAAGACAACCAAGAGACCCAGTACTTC. Translated: CASSQDNQETQYF.

This chain links TRBV13 with TRBJ2-7; TRBD1 aligns across 8 bases. Germline trimming cut 6 bases from V and 5 bases from J; bases unmatched to any gene: 9. The CDR3 runs 14 residues. Per the germline V gene, CDR1 is PRHDT and CDR2 is FYEKMQ (reference sequence). CDR3 sequence (DNA): TGTGCCAGCAGTTACAGGGGGAACAGGAACGAGCAGTACTTC. Amino acids: CASSYRGNRNEQYF. Full variable domain (missing parts from reference TRBV13 and TRBJ2-7): AAGVIQSPRHLIKEKRETATLKCYPIPRHDTVYWYQQGPGQDPQFLISFYEKMQSDKGSIPDRFSAQQFSDYHSELNMSSLELGDSALYFCASSYRGNRNEQYFGPGTRLTVT.

The chain joins TRBV5-6 to TRBJ2-1; 7 bases are shared with TRBD2. Germline CDR1 is SGHDT and CDR2 is YYEEEE. Germline trimming cut 2 bases from V and 0 bases from J; bases unmatched to any gene: 5. The CDR3 is 16 residues long. CDR3 nucleotide sequence: TGTGCCAGCAGCTTACTAGCGTCGAGCTCCTACAATGAGCAGTTCTTC. As protein: CASSLLASSSYNEQFF.

J is TRBJ2-5 and V is TRBV6-5; 11 positions match TRBD2. V trimming: 5 bases; J trimming: 1 base; junction bases outside the gene matches: 3. Germline loops: CDR1 MNHEY, CDR2 SVGAGI. The CDR3 totals 15 residues. The CDR3 loop is CASSGLAGGQETQYF. The CDR3, as DNA: TGTGCCAGCAGTGGGCTAGCGGGAGGCCAAGAGACCCAGTACTTC.

This rearrangement joins TRBV19 to TRBJ2-2; D unresolved. This CDR3 comprises 14 residues. V lost 9 bases to trimming and J lost 7 bases, with 18 bases between them. Germline CDR1 and CDR2: LNHDA and SQIVND (reference sequence). The CDR3 coding sequence is TGTGCCAGCGCCGGTGAGTCGACGGGCGGGGAGCTGTTTTTT. Protein sequence: CASAGESTGGELFF.

This chain connects TRBV19 to TRBJ2-7; TRBD1 matches at 10 bases. The CDR3 runs to 14 residues. J lost 2 bases, V lost 5 bases, and 3 bases had no gene match. Per the germline V gene, CDR1 is LNHDA and CDR2 is SQIVND (reference sequence). The CDR3 coding sequence is TGTGCCAGTAGTGCCGGGACAGGGGCCTACGAGCAGTACTTC. Translated, it gives CASSAGTGAYEQYF.

The chain employs TRBV10-3 and TRBJ1-2, with D perhaps TRBD1 (5 bases). CDR1 is ENHRY, CDR2 SYGVKD, per germline. Trimming removed 3 bases from V and 2 bases from J, with 10 bases in between. The CDR3 has 14 residues. The DNA of the CDR3 is TGTGCCATCAGTGATGGGGGGAAAAACTATGGCTACACCTTC. Protein product: CAISDGGKNYGYTF.

The V gene is TRBV27, the J gene TRBJ2-7; the match to TRBD1 covers 7 bases. There are 16 residues in the CDR3. The germline V gene has CDR1 MNHEY and CDR2 SMNVEV (reference sequence). V lost 0 bases and J lost 3; bases outside the gene matches: 8. In DNA form, the CDR3 reads TGTGCCAGCAGTTTATCTATCGGGACAGTATACTACGAGCAGTACTTC. Amino acids: CASSLSIGTVYYEQYF.

The chain is built from TRBV10-3 and TRBJ2-3; the D gene is possibly TRBD2 (7 bases). Germline-derived CDR1 and CDR2 are ENHRY and SYGVKD. The CDR3 is 16 residues long. V was trimmed by 2 bases and J by 2 bases, leaving 14 bases between them. The CDR3 coding sequence is TGTGCCATCAGTGAGGGGGGGGCCAGGGTCACAGATACGCAGTATTTT. Translating it yields CAISEGGARVTDTQYF.

The V call is TRBV30, the J call TRBJ2-7, with D uncertain. The germline gives CDR1 GTSNPN, CDR2 SVGIG (reference sequence). V dropped 5 bases and J dropped 2 bases, with 16 bases sitting between them. CDR3 size: 14 residues. The CDR3 region has the DNA TGTGCCTGGGATTCTTTTTCGGGTCCCTACGAGCAGTACTTC. Residues: CAWDSFSGPYEQYF.

The CDR3 loop reads CASSSYTDTQYF. As DNA, the CDR3 is TGTGCCAGCAGTTCCTATACAGATACGCAGTATTTT. The J gene is TRBJ2-3, the V gene TRBV27; D gene unclear. V was shortened by 4 bases and J by 3 bases, with 5 bases between the two germline ends. The germline V gene encodes CDR1 MNHEY and CDR2 SMNVEV (reference sequence). The CDR3 length is 12 residues.

This rearrangement joins TRBV6-1 to TRBJ2-5; D call uncertain. Germline V gives CDR1 MNHNS, CDR2 SASEGT. The CDR3 loop spans 11 amino acids. Trimming shortened V by 8 bases and J by 4 bases, and 8 bases separated the two germline ends. The CDR3 sequence: CASESVETQYF. The CDR3, as DNA: TGTGCCAGCGAGAGCGTAGAGACCCAGTACTTC.